A single sample gave rise to the 18 T cell receptor beta chains below, sequenced in a study of blood T cell repertoires in COVID-19. Here immunoSEQ multiplex PCR was the method, and the copy in TCRdb shows in-frame clones only, minus some. The table shows around 100,000 clones, with approximately 86% occurring only once. Sequenced material: peripheral blood. All receptors come from a human donor in a cohort sampled during active COVID-19.

The gene calls are TRBV19 and TRBJ2-2; D remains ambiguous. Trimming stripped 6 bases from V and 0 bases from J, with 14 bases between. The CDR3 is 16 amino acids. Germline V gene lookup returns CDR1 LNHDA and CDR2 SQIVND (reference sequence). For the CDR3, the DNA is TGTGCCAGTAGCCCTGCTACCTTCACGAACACCGGGGAGCTGTTTTTT. Protein sequence: CASSPATFTNTGELFF. Full variable domain (rest looked up from reference TRBV19 and TRBJ2-2): DGGITQSPKYLFRKEGQNVTLSCEQNLNHDAMYWYRQDPGQGLRLIYYSQIVNDFQKGDIAEGYSVSREKKESFPLTVTSAQKNPTAFYLCASSPATFTNTGELFFGEGSRLTVL.

V and J are TRBV19 and TRBJ2-2, with 8 nucleotides matching TRBD1. V lost 5 bases, J lost 1 base, and 9 bases stayed unmatched. CDR1 is LNHDA, CDR2 SQIVND, per germline (reference sequence). The CDR3 contains 17 residues. The CDR3 DNA sequence: TGTGCCAGTAGTCCGGGGACAGGACGACGGAACACCGGGGAGCTGTTTTTT. Translated, it gives CASSPGTGRRNTGELFF. The full variable domain, its missing parts supplied by reference TRBV19 and TRBJ2-2, is DGGITQSPKYLFRKEGQNVTLSCEQNLNHDAMYWYRQDPGQGLRLIYYSQIVNDFQKGDIAEGYSVSREKKESFPLTVTSAQKNPTAFYLCASSPGTGRRNTGELFFGEGSRLTVL.

The chain has TRBV7-9 and TRBJ2-1; D perhaps matches TRBD2 (5 bases). Trimming shortened V by 1 base and J by 10 bases, and 8 bases separated the two germline ends. CDR3 length: 12 amino acids. The germline gives CDR1 SEHNR, CDR2 FQNEAQ (reference sequence). This CDR3 reads CASSLERAEQFF. The DNA of the CDR3 is TGTGCCAGCAGCTTAGAGAGGGCCGAGCAGTTCTTC.

This chain connects TRBV7-7 to TRBJ2-5, with 15 bases matching TRBD2. After removal of 1 base from V and 4 bases from J, the junction contained 7 bases not matched to a gene. CDR3 length: 18 residues. CDR1 is SSHAT, CDR2 FNYEAQ, per germline (reference sequence). This CDR3 reads CASSLGGLAGGGGETQYF. CDR3 sequence (DNA): TGTGCCAGCAGCTTAGGGGGACTAGCGGGAGGAGGAGGAGAGACCCAGTACTTC.

V gene TRBV15 combines with J gene TRBJ1-5, with D possibly TRBD1 on 6 matching bases. V was shortened by 6 bases and J by 5 bases, with 14 bases between the two germline ends. CDR3 length equals 14 residues. Germline CDR1 reads LNHNV; CDR2 reads YYDKDF (reference sequence). CDR3 region: CATSLGTMDQPQHF. As DNA, the CDR3 is TGTGCCACCAGTCTCGGGACAATGGATCAGCCCCAGCATTTT.

The chain carries TRBV30 and TRBJ2-5, with TRBD1 matching over 7 bases. The CDR3 runs 13 residues. The ends lost 2 bases at V and 5 bases at J; junction bases unmatched: 5. The germline gives CDR1 GTSNPN, CDR2 SVGIG (reference sequence). The DNA for the CDR3 is TGTGCCTGGAGTCAGGGGGTCGGGGAGACCCAGTACTTC. This encodes CAWSQGVGETQYF.

The chain has TRBV18 and TRBJ2-3; weak D call: TRBD2 (6 bases). CDR1 and CDR2 from the germline V gene are KGHSH and LQKENI. Trimming removed 3 bases at V and 0 bases at J, with 7 bases between. The CDR3 runs 14 residues. CDR3 sequence: CASSPSGSTDTQYF. The CDR3 DNA reads TGTGCCAGCTCACCTAGCGGTAGCACAGATACGCAGTATTTT.

The chain joins TRBV27 to TRBJ2-7; D is ambiguous. Germline-derived CDR1 and CDR2 are MNHEY and SMNVEV (reference sequence). The V end lost 2 bases, the J end lost 6 bases, and 11 bases lay between the germline ends. The CDR3 sequence is 13 residues long. The CDR3 DNA follows: TGTGCCAGCAGTTTAAAGCCGGCAGGCGAGCAGTACTTC. This translates into CASSLKPAGEQYF.

V usage is TRBV11-2 and J usage is TRBJ1-4; D is undetermined. The CDR3 length is 12 residues. Trimming removed 2 bases from V and 10 bases from J, with 8 bases in between. Germline V lookup: CDR1 SGHAT, CDR2 FQNNGV. In nucleotides, the CDR3 is TGTGCCAGCAGCTTACCTCGAGGAAAACTGTTTTTT. Encoded protein: CASSLPRGKLFF.

The rearrangement links TRBV24-1 to TRBJ2-3; 16 bases map to TRBD2. J was trimmed by 7 bases and V by 1 base; bases with no gene match: 7. Germline CDR1 and CDR2: KGHDR and SFDVKD. The CDR3 extends over 18 amino acids. The CDR3 region is CATSDFGTSGREVYTQYF. CDR3 nucleotide sequence: TGTGCCACCAGTGATTTCGGGACTAGCGGGAGGGAGGTGTATACGCAGTATTTT.

V and J are TRBV27 and TRBJ2-5; no definite D call. The CDR3 has 15 residues. Germline V gene lookup returns CDR1 MNHEY and CDR2 SMNVEV (reference sequence). Trimming removed 4 bases from V and 4 bases from J, with 16 bases in between. CDR3 residues: CASSSWASKGETQYF. CDR3 sequence (DNA): TGTGCCAGCAGTTCGTGGGCCTCAAAAGGAGAGACCCAGTACTTC.

The V call is TRBV6-6, the J call TRBJ1-2; no firm D call. Trimming took 2 bases from V and 8 from J, leaving 12 bases between them. CDR1 MNHNY and CDR2 SVGAGI come from the germline V gene (reference sequence). The CDR3 is 13 residues long. This CDR3 reads CASSYEGFGGYTF. Written as DNA, the CDR3 is TGTGCCAGCAGTTACGAGGGTTTTGGAGGCTACACCTTC.

The chain recombines TRBV7-9 with TRBJ1-6, with 8 bases that match TRBD1. The J segment lost 7 bases and the V segment lost 1 base, leaving 3 bases of the junction unmatched. The germline CDR1 and CDR2 sequences are SEHNR and FQNEAQ (reference sequence). This CDR3 region has 15 residues. The CDR3 reads CASSLGQGKNSPLHF. CDR3 in DNA: TGTGCCAGCAGCTTAGGACAGGGGAAGAATTCACCCCTCCACTTT.

The chain couples TRBV18 to TRBJ2-1, with 9 bases aligning to TRBD2. This CDR3 region has 16 residues. The J segment lost 1 base and the V segment lost 3 bases, leaving 4 bases of the junction unmatched. Germline V gene sequence: CDR1 KGHSH, CDR2 LQKENI. CDR3 sequence (DNA): TGTGCCAGCTCACCCCGCGGGAGGGGGTCCTACAATGAGCAGTTCTTC. It specifies CASSPRGRGSYNEQFF.

Here the CDR3 DNA reads TGCAGTGCTAGTCTGAGCGGGAGCCTCCGCGGCGGGGAGCTGTTTTTT. It specifies CSASLSGSLRGGELFF. The chain recombines TRBV20-1 with TRBJ2-2, with TRBD2 matching over 8 bases. The V gene's germline CDR1 is DFQATT and CDR2 SNEGSKA (reference sequence). Trimming cost V 3 bases and J 7 bases; bases outside gene matches: 13. There are 16 residues in the CDR3.

J is TRBJ2-1 and V is TRBV6-5; 12 positions match TRBD2. The germline CDR1 and CDR2 sequences are MNHEY and SVGAGI. The CDR3 has 13 amino acids. Germline trimming cut 7 bases from V and 8 bases from J; bases unmatched to any gene: 3. In DNA, the CDR3 is TGTGCCAGCAAGACTAGCGGGAGTGATGAGCAGTTCTTC. Protein sequence: CASKTSGSDEQFF.

The chain is built from TRBV6-1 and TRBJ1-5, with D possibly being TRBD1 (5 bases). The CDR3 is made up of 17 amino acids. Germline-derived CDR1 and CDR2 are MNHNS and SASEGT. The V and J ends lost 0 bases and 6 bases respectively, with 18 bases between them. CDR3 in DNA: TGTGCCAGCAGTGAAGCGCTTTTAGGGGCGCGAAGTCAGCCCCAGCATTTT. Translation gives CASSEALLGARSQPQHF.

V usage is TRBV18 and J usage is TRBJ2-3, with TRBD1 identical over 7 bases. The V segment lost 1 base and the J segment 1 base; nucleotides outside the gene matches: 2. Looked up from germline, CDR1 is KGHSH and CDR2 is LQKENI. The CDR3 is 15 residues long. The CDR3 sequence is CASSPRDRGTDTQYF. The CDR3 bases are TGTGCCAGCTCACCACGGGACAGAGGCACAGATACGCAGTATTTT.